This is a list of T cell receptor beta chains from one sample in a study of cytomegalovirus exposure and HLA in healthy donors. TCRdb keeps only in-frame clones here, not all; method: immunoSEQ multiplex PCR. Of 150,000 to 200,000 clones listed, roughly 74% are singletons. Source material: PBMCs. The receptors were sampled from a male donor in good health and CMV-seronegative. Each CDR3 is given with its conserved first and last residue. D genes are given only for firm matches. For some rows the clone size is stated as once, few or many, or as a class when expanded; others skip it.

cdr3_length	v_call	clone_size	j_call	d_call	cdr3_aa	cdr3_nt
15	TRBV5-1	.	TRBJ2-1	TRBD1	CASSFTDRGQNEQFF	TGCGCCAGCAGCTTTACGGACAGGGGCCAGAATGAGCAGTTCTTC
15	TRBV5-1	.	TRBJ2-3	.	CASSLHPGTEDTQYF	TGCGCCAGCAGCTTGCACCCTGGTACAGAGGATACGCAGTATTTT
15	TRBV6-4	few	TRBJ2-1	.	CASSEAAGSTDEQFF	TGTGCCAGCAGTGAGGCGGCAGGGTCTACGGATGAGCAGTTCTTC
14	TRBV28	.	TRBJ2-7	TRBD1	CASSSGQGTIEQYF	TGTGCCAGCAGTTCGGGACAGGGGACGATCGAGCAGTACTTC
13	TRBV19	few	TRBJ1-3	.	CASSIPPSNTIYF	TGTGCCAGTAGTATCCCTCCTTCAAACACCATATATTTT
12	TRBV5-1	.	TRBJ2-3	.	CASSLFTDTQYF	TGCGCCAGCAGCCTGTTTACAGATACGCAGTATTTT
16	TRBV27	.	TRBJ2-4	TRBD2	CASSLLAGESKNIQYF	TGTGCCAGCAGTTTACTAGCGGGAGAATCCAAAAACATTCAGTACTTC
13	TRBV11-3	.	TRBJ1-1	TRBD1	CASSWDRNTEAFF	TGTGCCAGCAGCTGGGACAGGAACACTGAAGCTTTCTTT
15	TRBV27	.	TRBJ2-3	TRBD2	CASSYQRGATDTQYF	TGTGCCAGCAGTTACCAGCGGGGGGCCACAGATACGCAGTATTTT
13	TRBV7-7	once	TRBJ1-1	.	CASSLMLYTEAFF	TGTGCCAGCAGCTTAATGTTGTATACTGAAGCTTTCTTT
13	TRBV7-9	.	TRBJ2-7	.	CASSGRTSYEQYF	TGTGCCAGCAGCGGGAGGACCTCCTACGAGCAGTACTTC
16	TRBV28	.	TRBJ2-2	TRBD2	CASFSSGTSGTGELFF	TGTGCCAGCTTCAGTTCCGGGACTAGCGGGACCGGGGAGCTGTTTTTT
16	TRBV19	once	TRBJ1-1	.	CASSFQRRRGNTEAFF	TGTGCCAGTAGCTTCCAGAGAAGACGGGGAAACACTGAAGCTTTCTTT
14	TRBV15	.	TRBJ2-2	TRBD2	CATVAGPNTGELFF	TGTGCCACCGTAGCGGGTCCGAACACCGGGGAGCTGTTTTTT
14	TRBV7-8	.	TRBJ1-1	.	CASRWELGNTEAFF	TGTGCCAGCAGATGGGAGTTGGGGAACACTGAAGCTTTCTTT
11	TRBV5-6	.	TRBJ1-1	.	CASSLALEAFF	TGTGCCAGCAGCTTGGCCTTGGAAGCTTTCTTT
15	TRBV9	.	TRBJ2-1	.	CASSAPGTTYNEQFF	TGTGCCAGCAGCGCACCCGGGACAACTTACAATGAGCAGTTCTTC
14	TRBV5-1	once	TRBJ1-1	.	CASSLDTMNTEAFF	TGCGCCAGCAGCTTGGATACAATGAACACTGAAGCTTTCTTT
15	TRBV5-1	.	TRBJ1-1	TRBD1	CASSLRDRGHTEAFF	TGCGCCAGCAGCCTCCGGGACAGGGGTCACACTGAAGCTTTCTTT
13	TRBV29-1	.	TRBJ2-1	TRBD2	CSASGRAYNEQFF	TGCAGCGCCTCCGGGAGGGCCTACAATGAGCAGTTCTTC
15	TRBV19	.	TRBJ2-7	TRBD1	CASSTAGTGPYEQYF	TGTGCCAGTAGCACCGCCGGGACAGGGCCCTACGAGCAGTACTTC
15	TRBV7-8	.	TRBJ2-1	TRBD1	CASSPRQGGFDEQFF	TGTGCCAGCAGCCCTCGACAGGGTGGCTTCGATGAGCAGTTCTTC